These T cell receptor beta chains were read from a single sample in a study of shared clonotypes between healthy human individuals. Profiled with immunoSEQ multiplex PCR; TCRdb holds only in-frame clones, not every one. The sample lists 600,000 to 800,000 clones, about two thirds occurring once. The sample taken for sequencing was memory CD4+ T cells sorted from blood. The receptors stem from a woman aged 25 to 39 in good health. Both conserved end residues are part of each CDR3. A D gene is named only where the DNA matches it firmly. Size values are once, few and many counts, or a class for expanded clones, and some rows have none.

size	D	V	J	DNA	CDR3
-	TRBD2	TRBV9	TRBJ2-7	TGTGCCAGCAGCCCCCGCGGGAGACTCTACGAGCAGTACTTC	CASSPRGRLYEQYF
few	TRBD1	TRBV6-5	TRBJ1-2	TGTGCCAGCAGTGATCGGGGACAGACGGGCGGCTACACCTTC	CASSDRGQTGGYTF
-	-	TRBV21-1	TRBJ2-5	TGTGCCAGCAGCAAACAGAACCCCCAGCATCCAAGGCTGTACCAAGAGACCCAGTACTTC	CASSKQNPQHPRLYQETQYF
-	-	TRBV5-3	TRBJ2-3	TGTGCCAGAAGCTCTCGGGGGCCAAGGGATACGCAGTATTTT	CARSSRGPRDTQYF
few	TRBD2	TRBV6-1	TRBJ2-7	TGTGCCAGCAGTGCCCCAGGGAGCGGGAGAGGATACGAGCAGTACTTC	CASSAPGSGRGYEQYF
-	TRBD2	TRBV7-9	TRBJ2-7	TGTGCCAGCAGCCGCGGAGGGGCGGGAGAGAGGGCCTACGAGCAGTACTTC	CASSRGGAGERAYEQYF
-	-	TRBV4-1	TRBJ1-2	TGCGCCAGCAGCCAAGGAGCTGCGCTGGGCTACACCTTC	CASSQGAALGYTF
-	TRBD2	TRBV18	TRBJ2-2	TGTGCCAGCTCACCACTAGCGGGAGTTGACACCGGGGAGCTGTTTTTT	CASSPLAGVDTGELFF
-	TRBD1	TRBV4-2	TRBJ2-7	TGTGCCAGCAGCCAGAATACAGGGGCCTACGAGCAGTACTTC	CASSQNTGAYEQYF
medium-sized	TRBD1	TRBV7-8	TRBJ2-7	TGTGCCAGCAGCTTACCCGGGACAGAGACCTACGAGCAGTACTTC	CASSLPGTETYEQYF
-	-	TRBV19	TRBJ2-7	TGTGCCAGTATGGCACAGGGCTCCTACGAGCAGTACTTC	CASMAQGSYEQYF
few	TRBD2	TRBV28	TRBJ2-5	TGTGCCATCCAGCGGGGAGGTCGAGAGACCCAGTACTTC	CAIQRGGRETQYF
-	TRBD2	TRBV9	TRBJ2-5	TGTGCCAGCAGCGCTACGCGGCGGGAGGCCACCTCGCAAGAGACCCAGTACTTC	CASSATRREATSQETQYF
few	-	TRBV28	TRBJ1-3	TGTGCCAGCAGACCCATGACCTCTGGAAACACCATATATTTT	CASRPMTSGNTIYF
once	-	TRBV5-8	TRBJ1-1	TGTGCCAGCAGCTTAGTGATCGGCTCGAACACTGAAGCTTTCTTT	CASSLVIGSNTEAFF
-	-	TRBV28	TRBJ2-6	TGTGCCAGCAGAACCCCTTCTTGGGGGGCCAACGTCCTGACTTTC	CASRTPSWGANVLTF
-	TRBD2	TRBV5-4	TRBJ2-1	TGTGCCAGCAGCTTGGCAGGGCGGGGGATCTACAATGAGCAGTTCTTC	CASSLAGRGIYNEQFF
-	-	TRBV15	TRBJ2-3	TGTGCCACCAGCAGAGGGATGAGGGGAGCGACAGGCGATACGCAGTATTTT	CATSRGMRGATGDTQYF
-	TRBD2	TRBV6-5	TRBJ2-7	TGTGCCAGCAGGGCCGCGGGGGAAAACTACGAGCAGTACTTC	CASRAAGENYEQYF
few	-	TRBV19	TRBJ1-4	TGTGCCAGTAAACTGACGGCAGCAACTAATGAAAAACTGTTTTTT	CASKLTAATNEKLFF
-	TRBD2	TRBV30	TRBJ2-1	TGTGCCTGGGAGCTAGCGGGAGGGCCATGGAATGAGCAGTTCTTC	CAWELAGGPWNEQFF
-	TRBD2	TRBV19	TRBJ2-3	TGTGCCAGTAGTATGGGAGGGACTAGAAGGTATTTT	CASSMGGTRRYF
few	-	TRBV7-5	TRBJ1-1	TGTGTCAGAACCTTAACAGGGGGCACTGAAGCTTTCTTT	CVRTLTGGTEAFF
-	-	TRBV5-1	TRBJ2-5	TGCGCCAGCAGCGCGGGGAGAGACTCTGCTGTCCAAGAGACCCAGTACTTC	CASSAGRDSAVQETQYF
-	-	TRBV5-1	TRBJ2-4	TGCGCCAGCAGCTTGGGGGACACGGACATTCAGTACTTC	CASSLGDTDIQYF
-	-	TRBV20-1	TRBJ2-7	TGCAGTGCCACACCAGTCTACGAGCAGTACTTC	CSATPVYEQYF